These 30 T cell receptor beta chains came from one sample sequenced in a study of CD8 T cells in ankylosing spondylitis. TCRdb re-analysed the 5' RACE reads in MiXCR, keeping a single row per CDR3 protein. The sample includes a few hundred thousand distinct CDR3 sequences, roughly 20% of them seen just once. Sequenced material: blood, either unsorted or a sorted T cell fraction (not recorded which). The source of these receptors is a male donor with ankylosing spondylitis or in good health (not recorded which).

This rearrangement joins TRBV2 to TRBJ2-5; D ambiguous. Trimming took 7 bases from V and 5 from J, leaving 8 bases between them. Germline lookup yields CDR1 SNHLY and CDR2 FYNNEI. The CDR3 is 11 residues long. The CDR3 reads CASTLGETQYF. The CDR3 coding sequence is TGTGCCAGCACCCTGGGGGAGACCCAGTACTTC.

This clonotype was seen only a few times. The chain has TRBV11-1 and TRBJ2-7, with TRBD1 matching over 9 bases. V gave up 5 bases and J gave up 0 bases; unmatched junction bases: 20. The CDR3 spans 20 residues. CDR1 SGHAT and CDR2 FQDESV come from the germline V gene (reference sequence). This CDR3 is CASSHTAGTGSQRYSYEQYF. CDR3 coding DNA: TGTGCCAGCAGCCATACCGCCGGGACAGGGAGCCAGAGGTACTCCTACGAGCAGTACTTC.

In its sample, this clonotype was seen a few times. The chain recombines TRBV9 with TRBJ2-2; TRBD1 matches 10 bases. This CDR3 region has 17 residues. V lost 0 bases and J lost 6; bases outside the gene matches: 8. Germline CDR1 reads SGDLS; CDR2 reads YYNGEE. The CDR3 DNA follows: TGTGCCAGCAGCGTAGGCCCATGGACAGGGGGAGCCGGGGAGCTGTTTTTT. This sequence encodes CASSVGPWTGGAGELFF.

This clonotype was recorded a few times. This sequence joins TRBV7-9 and TRBJ1-2, with a tentative D call TRBD1 (5 bases). Germline assignment: CDR1 SEHNR and CDR2 FQNEAQ (reference sequence). This CDR3 is built from 16 residues. Trimming removed 3 bases at V and 0 bases at J, with 14 bases between. Here the CDR3 DNA reads TGTGCCAGCAGCTTTGCAGGGTCGGACCCTAACTATGGCTACACCTTC. Residues: CASSFAGSDPNYGYTF.

The V and J genes are TRBV28 and TRBJ2-5; TRBD1 agrees at 7 bases. V gave up 8 bases and J gave up 4 bases; unmatched junction bases: 7. The CDR3 spans 13 residues. Per the germline V gene, CDR1 is MDHEN and CDR2 is SYDVKM. The CDR3 bases are TGTGCCAGCCGGTGGAAGGGGGCAGAGACCCAGTACTTC. It encodes CASRWKGAETQYF.

This clonotype showed up many times. The chain recombines TRBV29-1 with TRBJ1-2, with TRBD1 as a possible D gene (5 bases). This CDR3 region has 12 residues. CDR1 and CDR2 (germline): SQVTM, ANQGSEA. V was pared by 1 base and J by 2 bases, with 5 bases between. CDR3 sequence (DNA): TGCAGCGTTGAAGGGGACAACTATGGCTACACCTTC. This translates into CSVEGDNYGYTF. Full variable domain (missing parts from reference TRBV29-1 and TRBJ1-2): SAVISQKPSRDICQRGTSLTIQCQVDSQVTMMFWYRQQPGQSLTLIATANQGSEATYESGFVIDKFPISRPNLTFSTLTVSNMSPEDSSIYLCSVEGDNYGYTFGSGTRLTVV.

This clonotype was recorded a few times. V and J are TRBV29-1 and TRBJ2-7; D unclear. The CDR3 length is 12 residues. Trimming took 0 bases from V and 7 from J, leaving 10 bases between them. Germline values: CDR1 SQVTM, CDR2 ANQGSEA. The CDR3 coding sequence is TGCAGCGTTGAAGACTCTGCGGCGGAGCAGTACTTC. Amino acids: CSVEDSAAEQYF.

Only a few counts were recorded for this clonotype. The rearrangement joins TRBV6-5 to TRBJ1-4; possibly TRBD1 for D (5 bases). The CDR3 covers 15 residues. The V and J ends lost 6 bases and 7 bases respectively, with 18 bases between them. Per germline, CDR1 MNHEY and CDR2 SVGAGI. The CDR3 region has the DNA TGTGCCAGCAGCTACGGGGACGGGAGGAGTGAAAAACTGTTTTTT. Its protein product is CASSYGDGRSEKLFF.

The rearrangement links TRBV3-1 to TRBJ2-2; D call uncertain. Trimming removed 4 bases from V and 4 bases from J, with 10 bases in between. Germline-derived CDR1 and CDR2 are LGHDT and YNNKEL (reference sequence). The CDR3 length is 14 residues. In nucleotides, the CDR3 is TGTGCCAGCAGCCCACCTACGGGCACCGGGGAGCTGTTTTTT. It encodes CASSPPTGTGELFF.

The J gene is TRBJ2-2, the V gene TRBV12-3 or TRBV12-4; 11 bases match TRBD1. The CDR3 is 14 amino acids. J was trimmed by 6 bases and V by 4 bases; bases with no gene match: 1. The CDR3 nucleotides read TGTGCCAGCAGTTGGGGACAGGGGGCCGGGGAGCTGTTTTTT. It specifies CASSWGQGAGELFF.

This chain links TRBV12-3 or TRBV12-4 with TRBJ2-7; D remains ambiguous. CDR3 size: 12 residues. Trimming stripped 4 bases from V and 2 bases from J, with 6 bases between. CDR3 DNA: TGTGCCAGCAGTTGGGTACCCTACGAGCAGTACTTC. It codes for CASSWVPYEQYF.

V usage is TRBV9 and J usage is TRBJ2-3, with D possibly being TRBD1 (6 bases). Trimming removed 1 base from V and 5 bases from J, with 11 bases in between. The CDR3 totals 14 residues. Per the germline V gene, CDR1 is SGDLS and CDR2 is YYNGEE. The DNA for the CDR3 is TGTGCCAGCAGCGTACTGGGGGCGGAAGATACGCAGTATTTT. Residues: CASSVLGAEDTQYF.

The chain employs TRBV4-1 and TRBJ2-7, with D perhaps matching TRBD2 (5 bases). The CDR3 totals 14 residues. Trimming shortened V by 1 base and J by 7 bases, and 14 bases separated the two germline ends. Germline CDR1 and CDR2: MGHRA and YSYEKL. CDR3 sequence reads: CASSQAGVSTEQYF. The CDR3 region has the DNA TGCGCCAGCAGCCAAGCCGGGGTGTCTACAGAGCAGTACTTC.

The chain combines TRBV4-1 with TRBJ2-1; D tentatively reads TRBD1 or TRBD2 (6 bases each). The V gene lost 4 bases and the J gene lost 1 base, with 14 bases spanning the gap. This CDR3 is 16 amino acids long. Germline V gives CDR1 MGHRA, CDR2 YSYEKL. CDR3: CASSPWSGASYNEQFF. The CDR3 DNA is TGCGCCAGCAGCCCGTGGTCGGGGGCGTCCTACAATGAGCAGTTCTTC.

V usage is TRBV29-1 and J usage is TRBJ2-3, with 8 bases matching TRBD1. Germline V gene sequence: CDR1 SQVTM, CDR2 ANQGSEA. The CDR3 is made up of 14 amino acids. V lost 4 bases to trimming and J lost 4 bases; unmatched junction nucleotides: 7. The CDR3 DNA sequence: TGCAGCGTTGTTCTGGCAGGGGGCTCAGATACGCAGTATTTT. This sequence encodes CSVVLAGGSDTQYF.

The chain uses TRBV29-1 and TRBJ2-5, with unresolved D. CDR1 and CDR2 from the germline V gene are SQVTM and ANQGSEA. The CDR3 spans 11 residues. The germline V and J ends were trimmed by 6 bases and 5 bases, with 10 bases remaining between them. In DNA form, the CDR3 reads TGCAGCGTCGCCTCCTATGAGACCCAGTACTTC. Encoded protein: CSVASYETQYF.

Note on this clonotype: One end of the junction is discordant with germline, which a read error may explain. The chain has TRBV5-4 and TRBJ2-5; 8 nucleotides align to TRBD1. Germline lookup yields CDR1 SGHNT and CDR2 YYREEE (reference sequence). The CDR3 runs 15 residues. The DNA for the CDR3 is TGTGCCTGCAGCTTGCCCCAGGGGGCCTTGGAGACCCAGTACTTC. Residues: CACSLPQGALETQYF.

The rearrangement uses TRBV6-1 and TRBJ2-2; D may be TRBD1 (6 bases). The germline gives CDR1 MNHNS, CDR2 SASEGT. With 7 bases removed from V and 4 bases from J, the gap between germline ends came to 16 bases. CDR3 length: 15 residues. CDR3 protein: CASNGQSTSTGELFF. For the CDR3, the DNA is TGTGCCAGCAACGGACAGTCTACGAGCACCGGGGAGCTGTTTTTT.

This clonotype was observed a handful of times. The chain joins TRBV4-1 to TRBJ1-5; TRBD1 might be the D (5 bases). Germline V gene lookup returns CDR1 MGHRA and CDR2 YSYEKL. The CDR3 has 15 residues. With 0 bases removed from V and 6 bases from J, the gap between germline ends came to 12 bases. The CDR3 reads CASSQDRGGAQPQHF. The CDR3 DNA reads as TGCGCCAGCAGCCAAGATCGTGGCGGGGCTCAGCCCCAGCATTTT.

This sequence joins TRBV12-3 or TRBV12-4 and TRBJ2-5, with 9 bases aligning to TRBD2. The CDR3 is made up of 17 amino acids. V lost 7 bases and J lost 2; bases outside the gene matches: 14. CDR3 residues: CASNLGVAGEEQETQYF. The CDR3 DNA reads TGTGCCAGCAACCTTGGGGTAGCGGGGGAGGAACAAGAGACCCAGTACTTC.

V usage is TRBV12-3 or TRBV12-4 and J usage is TRBJ2-4, with D perhaps TRBD1 or TRBD2 (5 bases each). The CDR3 has 14 residues. With 7 bases removed from V and 2 bases from J, the gap between germline ends came to 12 bases. The CDR3 nucleotides read TGTGCCAGCACCCCCGGGGCGTCCAAAAACATTCAGTACTTC. Its protein product is CASTPGASKNIQYF.

For this clonotype: Germline and junction disagree at one end, which may indicate a read error. The chain couples TRBV27 to TRBJ2-2, with D possibly being TRBD1 or TRBD2 (5 bases each). CDR3 size: 15 residues. Germline V gene sequence: CDR1 MNHEY, CDR2 SMNVEV (reference sequence). CDR3 amino acids: CASSPDWGNAGELFF. In nucleotides, the CDR3 is TGTGCCAGCAGTCCAGACTGGGGGAACGCCGGGGAGCTGTTTTTT.

The V gene is TRBV4-1, the J gene TRBJ1-6; TRBD1 matches at 7 bases. Germline V gives CDR1 MGHRA, CDR2 YSYEKL. CDR3 size: 16 residues. The V and J ends lost 1 base and 7 bases, in that order; junction bases with no gene match: 7. In DNA form, the CDR3 reads TGCGCCAGCAGCCAAGTATCAGGGGGGACCAATTCACCCCTCCACTTT. Translating it yields CASSQVSGGTNSPLHF.

The genes are TRBV13 and TRBJ2-3, with 8 bases matching TRBD1. The germline CDR1 and CDR2 sequences are PRHDT and FYEKMQ (reference sequence). J was trimmed by 4 bases and V by 5 bases; bases with no gene match: 5. CDR3 size: 14 residues. In DNA form, the CDR3 reads TGTGCCAGCAGCCCGACAGGGGTGGCAGATACGCAGTATTTT. This gives the protein CASSPTGVADTQYF.

This chain joins TRBV12-5 and TRBJ2-5, with 8 bases identical to TRBD1. The V segment lost 5 bases and the J segment 2 bases; nucleotides outside the gene matches: 13. This CDR3 contains 17 residues. Per germline, CDR1 LGHNT and CDR2 FRNRAP. CDR3 nucleotide sequence: TGTGCTAGTGGTACCCAGGGGGCGATCGACAGGCAAGAGACCCAGTACTTC. It specifies CASGTQGAIDRQETQYF.

V gene TRBV4-2 combines with J gene TRBJ2-5, with 11 bases matching TRBD2. With V trimmed by 5 bases and J by 2 bases, 13 bases remained unmatched. Germline-derived CDR1 and CDR2 are LGHNA and YNFKEQ. The CDR3 loop spans 18 amino acids. CDR3 residues: CASSATSGGPDLQETQYF. The CDR3 nucleotides read TGTGCCAGCAGCGCCACTAGCGGGGGACCCGATCTTCAAGAGACCCAGTACTTC.

This chain joins TRBV12-3 or TRBV12-4 and TRBJ2-3; 8 bases align to TRBD2. Trimming cost V 5 bases and J 0 bases; bases outside gene matches: 10. This CDR3 is built from 17 residues. The DNA for the CDR3 is TGTGCCAGCAGTCCATCCCTTAGCGGGACCAGCACAGATACGCAGTATTTT. Translated: CASSPSLSGTSTDTQYF.

This sequence joins TRBV7-8 and TRBJ2-5; no reliable D call. V was trimmed by 0 bases and J by 5 bases, leaving 13 bases between them. Germline values: CDR1 SGHVS, CDR2 FQNEAQ. The CDR3 extends over 15 amino acids. In DNA, the CDR3 is TGTGCCAGCAGCTTAGCTTGGTCGGCAGCCGAGACCCAGTACTTC. Residues: CASSLAWSAAETQYF.

The chain combines TRBV6-2 or TRBV6-3 with TRBJ2-3, with 14 bases lining up with TRBD2. The ends lost 0 bases at V and 6 bases at J; junction bases unmatched: 5. The CDR3 loop spans 17 amino acids. CDR1 and CDR2 (germline): MNHEY, SVGEGT. The CDR3 sequence is CASSYSTSGGDLDTQYF. The DNA of the CDR3 is TGTGCCAGCAGTTACTCGACTAGCGGGGGGGACCTTGATACGCAGTATTTT.

V gene TRBV20-1 combines with J gene TRBJ2-3, with D perhaps being TRBD1 or TRBD2 (5 bases each). This CDR3 spans 15 amino acids. V was cut by 5 bases and J by 4 bases, with 19 bases left in between. CDR1 is DFQATT and CDR2 is SNEGSKA in the germline V gene (reference sequence). The CDR3 bases are TGCAGTGCTGATTCTCCCGGGACGGAACCAGATACGCAGTATTTT. It translates to CSADSPGTEPDTQYF.